The 3 T cell receptor beta chains given below trace back to one sample, sequenced in a study of shared clonotypes between healthy human individuals. Assay: immunoSEQ multiplex PCR; the TCRdb copy retains only in-frame clones and omits some. The sample holds around 2,000,000 clones, approximately 94% seen once. The naive CD8 population came from CD45RO-negative cells selected for CCR7, without terminally differentiated effector memory CD45RA+ cells. The sample comprised naive CD8+ T cells from PBMCs. The receptors stem from a man between 18 and 29 years old in good health. Some clones in this sample may be carry-over from other donors' samples.

The rearrangement links TRBV6-1 to TRBJ2-5; no firm D call. Germline V CDR1 and CDR2: MNHNS, SASEGT. Trimming removed 1 base at V and 4 bases at J, with 7 bases between. The length of the CDR3 is 13 residues. The CDR3 nucleotides are TGTGCCAGCAGTGAAGGGAAGCGAGAGACCCAGTACTTC. Translated: CASSEGKRETQYF.

This rearrangement joins TRBV7-9 to TRBJ1-2; weak D call: TRBD1 (6 bases). The germline V and J ends were trimmed by 4 bases and 2 bases, with 11 bases remaining between them. The CDR3 is 14 residues long. Germline V gene sequence: CDR1 SEHNR, CDR2 FQNEAQ (reference sequence). The CDR3 spells CASSSLGGNYGYTF. CDR3 sequence (DNA): TGTGCCAGCAGCTCCTTAGGGGGAAACTATGGCTACACCTTC.

The chain joins TRBV19 to TRBJ1-5; possible D gene TRBD1, 5 bases. Trimming took off 5 bases at V and 4 bases at J, with 15 bases between the two ends. This CDR3 has 15 residues. In germline, CDR1 is LNHDA, CDR2 SQIVND (reference sequence). CDR3 residues: CASSPWSGGNQPQHF. Here the CDR3 DNA reads TGTGCCAGTAGTCCCTGGTCTGGGGGAAATCAGCCCCAGCATTTT. Drawing the rest from reference TRBV19 and TRBJ1-5, the complete variable domain is DGGITQSPKYLFRKEGQNVTLSCEQNLNHDAMYWYRQDPGQGLRLIYYSQIVNDFQKGDIAEGYSVSREKKESFPLTVTSAQKNPTAFYLCASSPWSGGNQPQHFGDGTRLSIL.